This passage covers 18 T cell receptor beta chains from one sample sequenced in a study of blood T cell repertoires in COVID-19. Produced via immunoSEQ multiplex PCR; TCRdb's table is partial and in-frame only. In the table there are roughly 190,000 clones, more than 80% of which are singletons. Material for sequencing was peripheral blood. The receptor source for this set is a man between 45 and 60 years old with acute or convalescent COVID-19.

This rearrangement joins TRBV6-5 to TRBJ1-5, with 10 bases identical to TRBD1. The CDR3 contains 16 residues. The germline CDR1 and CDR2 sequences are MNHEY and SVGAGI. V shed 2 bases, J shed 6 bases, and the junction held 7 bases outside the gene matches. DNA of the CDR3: TGTGCCAGCAGTTACCCGACAGGGGGCGGCTGTCAGCCCCAGCATTTT. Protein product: CASSYPTGGGCQPQHF.

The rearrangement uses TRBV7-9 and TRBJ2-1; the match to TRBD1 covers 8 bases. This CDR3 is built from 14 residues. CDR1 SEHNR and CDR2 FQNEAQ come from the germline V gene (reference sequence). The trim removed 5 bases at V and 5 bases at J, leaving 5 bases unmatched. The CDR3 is CASSLGQGNNEQFF. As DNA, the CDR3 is TGTGCCAGCAGCCTTGGACAGGGAAACAATGAGCAGTTCTTC. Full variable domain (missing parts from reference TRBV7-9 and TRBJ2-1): DTGVSQNPRHKITKRGQNVTFRCDPISEHNRLYWYRQTLGQGPEFLTYFQNEAQLEKSRLLSDRFSAERPKGSFSTLEIQRTEQGDSAMYLCASSLGQGNNEQFFGPGTRLTVL.

The CDR3 spells CSVDPPSSREQFF. DNA of the CDR3: TGCAGCGTGGACCCTCCTAGCTCGAGGGAGCAGTTCTTC. This chain joins TRBV29-1 and TRBJ2-1; D is perhaps TRBD2 (5 bases). V gave up 6 bases and J gave up 10 bases, with 19 bases separating them. The CDR3 spans 13 residues. Germline V lookup: CDR1 SQVTM, CDR2 ANQGSEA.

The CDR3 sequence is CASSRAGTGGVQPQHF. In nucleotides, the CDR3 is TGTGCCAGCTCACGCGCTGGGACAGGGGGGGTTCAGCCCCAGCATTTT. The gene calls are TRBV18 and TRBJ1-5, with 11 bases that match TRBD1. The germline V gene has CDR1 KGHSH and CDR2 LQKENI. The CDR3 is 16 amino acids. Trimming at V came to 4 bases and at J to 6 bases, leaving 8 bases not matched to a gene.

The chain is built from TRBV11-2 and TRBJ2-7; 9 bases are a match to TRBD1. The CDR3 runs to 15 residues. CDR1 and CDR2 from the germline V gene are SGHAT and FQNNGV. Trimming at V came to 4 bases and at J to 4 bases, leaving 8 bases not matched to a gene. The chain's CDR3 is CASSSPYRGLYEQYF. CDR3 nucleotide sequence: TGTGCCAGCAGCTCGCCCTACAGGGGGCTTTACGAGCAGTACTTC.

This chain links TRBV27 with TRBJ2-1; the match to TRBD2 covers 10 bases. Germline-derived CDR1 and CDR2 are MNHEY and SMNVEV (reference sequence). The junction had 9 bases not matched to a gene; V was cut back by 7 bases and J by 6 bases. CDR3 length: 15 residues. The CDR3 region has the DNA TGTGCCAGCAACTCTAAGCGGGAGGGGATCAATGAGCAGTTCTTC. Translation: CASNSKREGINEQFF.

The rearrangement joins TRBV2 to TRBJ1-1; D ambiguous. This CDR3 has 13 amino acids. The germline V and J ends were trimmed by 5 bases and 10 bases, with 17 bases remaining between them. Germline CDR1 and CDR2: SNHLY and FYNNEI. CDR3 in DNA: TGTGCCAGCAGTCCCGATATAAACTCGGGAGCTTTCTTT. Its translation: CASSPDINSGAFF.

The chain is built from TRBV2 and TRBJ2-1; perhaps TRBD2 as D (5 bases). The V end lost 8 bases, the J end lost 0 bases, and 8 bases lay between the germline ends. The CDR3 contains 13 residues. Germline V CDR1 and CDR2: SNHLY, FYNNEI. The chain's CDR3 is CASGRDSYNEQFF. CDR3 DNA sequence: TGTGCCAGCGGACGGGACTCCTACAATGAGCAGTTCTTC.

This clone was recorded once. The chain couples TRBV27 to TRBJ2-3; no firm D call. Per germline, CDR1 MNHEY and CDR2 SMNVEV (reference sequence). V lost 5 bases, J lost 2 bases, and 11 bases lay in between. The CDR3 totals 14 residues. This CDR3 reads CASSAMPYTDTQYF. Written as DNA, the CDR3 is TGTGCCAGCAGTGCGATGCCGTACACAGATACGCAGTATTTT.

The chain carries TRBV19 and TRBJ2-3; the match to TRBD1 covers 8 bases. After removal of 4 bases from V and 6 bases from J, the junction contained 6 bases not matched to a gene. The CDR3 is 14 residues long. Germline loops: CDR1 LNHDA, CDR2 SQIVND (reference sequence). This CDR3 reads CASSRGQDSDTQYF. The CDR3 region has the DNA TGTGCCAGTAGTAGGGGACAGGATTCGGATACGCAGTATTTT.

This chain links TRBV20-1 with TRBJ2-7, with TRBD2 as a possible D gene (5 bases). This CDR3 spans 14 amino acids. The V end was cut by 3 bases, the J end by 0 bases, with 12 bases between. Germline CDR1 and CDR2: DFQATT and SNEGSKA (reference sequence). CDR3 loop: CSASLPGSSYEQYF. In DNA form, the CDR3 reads TGCAGTGCTAGTCTCCCGGGAAGCTCCTACGAGCAGTACTTC.

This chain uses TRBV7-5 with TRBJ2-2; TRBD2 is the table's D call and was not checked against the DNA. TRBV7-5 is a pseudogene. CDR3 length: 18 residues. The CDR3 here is CVRSLVSGRAWYTGELFF. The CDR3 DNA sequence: TGTGTCAGAAGCTTAGTTAGCGGGAGGGCCTGGTACACCGGGGAGCTGTTTTTT.

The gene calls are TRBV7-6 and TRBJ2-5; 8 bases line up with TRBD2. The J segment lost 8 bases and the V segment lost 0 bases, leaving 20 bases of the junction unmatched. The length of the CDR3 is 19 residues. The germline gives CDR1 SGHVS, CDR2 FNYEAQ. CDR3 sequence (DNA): TGTGCCAGCAGCTTAGCGGGGGTGGCTAGCGGGTTCCTCCTGGTCACCCAGTACTTC. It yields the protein CASSLAGVASGFLLVTQYF.

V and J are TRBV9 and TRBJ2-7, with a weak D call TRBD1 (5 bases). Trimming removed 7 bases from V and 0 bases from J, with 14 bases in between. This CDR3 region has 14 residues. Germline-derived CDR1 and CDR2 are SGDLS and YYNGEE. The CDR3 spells CASQIDSSSYEQYV. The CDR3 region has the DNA TGTGCCAGCCAGATCGACAGTAGCTCCTACGAGCAGTACGTC.

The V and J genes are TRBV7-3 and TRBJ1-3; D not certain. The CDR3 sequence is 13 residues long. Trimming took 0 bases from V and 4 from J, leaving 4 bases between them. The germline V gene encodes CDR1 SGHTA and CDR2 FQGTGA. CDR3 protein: CASSLTEGNTIYF. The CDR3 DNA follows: TGTGCCAGCAGCTTAACCGAGGGAAACACCATATATTTT.

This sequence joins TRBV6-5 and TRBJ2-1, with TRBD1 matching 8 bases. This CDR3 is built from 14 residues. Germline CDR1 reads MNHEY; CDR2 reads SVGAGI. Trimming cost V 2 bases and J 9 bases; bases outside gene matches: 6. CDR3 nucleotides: TGTGCCAGCAGTTACGGCAGGGGGCGGAGTGAGCAGTTCTTC. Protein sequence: CASSYGRGRSEQFF.

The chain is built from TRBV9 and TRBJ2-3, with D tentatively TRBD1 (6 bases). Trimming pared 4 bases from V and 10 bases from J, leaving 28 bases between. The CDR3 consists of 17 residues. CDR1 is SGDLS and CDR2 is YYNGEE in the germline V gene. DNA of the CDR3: TGTGCCAGCAGCCCAACCACCTCCCAGGGGCCAGCCGCTCCGCAGTATTTT. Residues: CASSPTTSQGPAAPQYF.

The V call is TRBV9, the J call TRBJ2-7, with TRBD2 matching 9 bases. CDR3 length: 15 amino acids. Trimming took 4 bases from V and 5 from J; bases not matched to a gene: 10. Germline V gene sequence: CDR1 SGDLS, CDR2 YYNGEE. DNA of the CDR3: TGTGCCAGCAGCTTATTGGCGGGAGGGCCCAACGAGCAGTACTTC. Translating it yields CASSLLAGGPNEQYF.